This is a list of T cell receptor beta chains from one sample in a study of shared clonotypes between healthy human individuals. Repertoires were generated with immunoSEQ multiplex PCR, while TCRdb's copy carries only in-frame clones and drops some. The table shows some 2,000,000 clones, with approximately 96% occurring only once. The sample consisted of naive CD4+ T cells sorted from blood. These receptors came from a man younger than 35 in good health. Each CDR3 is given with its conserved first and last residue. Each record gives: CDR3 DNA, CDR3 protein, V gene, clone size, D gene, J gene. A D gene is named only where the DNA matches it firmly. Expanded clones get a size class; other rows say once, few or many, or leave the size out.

cdr3_nt: TGTGCCAGCAGTCCACGGGGCGGCCACCTCTATGGCTACACCTTC; cdr3_aa: CASSPRGGHLYGYTF; v_call: TRBV6-1; clone_size: -; d_call: -; j_call: TRBJ1-2
cdr3_nt: TGTGCCAGCAGCAGGTCGGGGACTACAGGGGGGCAAGAGACCCAGTACTTC; cdr3_aa: CASSRSGTTGGQETQYF; v_call: TRBV5-4; clone_size: -; d_call: -; j_call: TRBJ2-5
cdr3_nt: TGTGCCAGCAGCCCTAGCGTAGGGGGATACACTGAAGCTTTCTTT; cdr3_aa: CASSPSVGGYTEAFF; v_call: TRBV7-9; clone_size: -; d_call: -; j_call: TRBJ1-1
cdr3_nt: TGCAGCGTTAATGGGAATCAGCCCCAGCATTTT; cdr3_aa: CSVNGNQPQHF; v_call: TRBV29-1; clone_size: -; d_call: -; j_call: TRBJ1-5
cdr3_nt: TGTGCCAGCAGCTCGGACCCTCAGACCCAGTACTTC; cdr3_aa: CASSSDPQTQYF; v_call: TRBV5-4; clone_size: -; d_call: -; j_call: TRBJ2-5
cdr3_nt: TGTGCCAGCTCACCCCTAAGGGGCGGAGATGAAAAACTGTTTTTT; cdr3_aa: CASSPLRGGDEKLFF; v_call: TRBV18; clone_size: -; d_call: -; j_call: TRBJ1-4
cdr3_nt: TGTGCCAGCAGCTTAAGCCCGGGACTAGCGGGAGCGGGTGAGCAGTTCTTC; cdr3_aa: CASSLSPGLAGAGEQFF; v_call: TRBV7-9; clone_size: -; d_call: TRBD2; j_call: TRBJ2-1
cdr3_nt: TGTGCCATCAGTGAGCTCGCGGGAGGGGGCACAGATACGCAGTATTTT; cdr3_aa: CAISELAGGGTDTQYF; v_call: TRBV10-3; clone_size: once; d_call: TRBD2; j_call: TRBJ2-3
cdr3_nt: TGTGCCAGCAGGATGCCAGGGATGAGGGTCAATGAGCAGTTCTTC; cdr3_aa: CASRMPGMRVNEQFF; v_call: TRBV6-1; clone_size: -; d_call: -; j_call: TRBJ2-1
cdr3_nt: TGTGCCAGCAGCCTGGGGGGTGGGGCCAACGTCCTGACTTTC; cdr3_aa: CASSLGGGANVLTF; v_call: TRBV28; clone_size: -; d_call: -; j_call: TRBJ2-6
cdr3_nt: TGTGCCGGAAACACCGGGACTAGCATTGAGCAGTTCTTC; cdr3_aa: CAGNTGTSIEQFF; v_call: TRBV2; clone_size: -; d_call: TRBD2; j_call: TRBJ2-1
cdr3_nt: TGTGCCAGCAGCTTAGGCAGGGGGTACTCCTACGAGCAGTACTTC; cdr3_aa: CASSLGRGYSYEQYF; v_call: TRBV13; clone_size: -; d_call: TRBD1; j_call: TRBJ2-7
cdr3_nt: TGTGCCAGCAGTTACTCGAAGGGGCTAGCGCCAGATGAGCAGTTCTTC; cdr3_aa: CASSYSKGLAPDEQFF; v_call: TRBV6-5; clone_size: -; d_call: -; j_call: TRBJ2-1
cdr3_nt: TGCGCCAGCAGCTCAACTAGTGAAAACAATGAGCAGTTCTTC; cdr3_aa: CASSSTSENNEQFF; v_call: TRBV5-1; clone_size: -; d_call: -; j_call: TRBJ2-1
cdr3_nt: TGTGCCAGCAGCTTGGCCCTCGGTTCGGGACAGTTCTTC; cdr3_aa: CASSLALGSGQFF; v_call: TRBV5-6; clone_size: -; d_call: -; j_call: TRBJ2-1
cdr3_nt: TGTGCCAGTAGTATACTCAGGGATCAGCCCCAGCATTTT; cdr3_aa: CASSILRDQPQHF; v_call: TRBV19; clone_size: -; d_call: -; j_call: TRBJ1-5
cdr3_nt: TGTGCCATCAAGGCAGGGAGCGGTCGAGCTTTCTTT; cdr3_aa: CAIKAGSGRAFF; v_call: TRBV10-3; clone_size: -; d_call: -; j_call: TRBJ1-1
cdr3_nt: TGTGCCAGCAGTGAAGGGGAGGGGAATTCACCCCTCCACTTT; cdr3_aa: CASSEGEGNSPLHF; v_call: TRBV2; clone_size: -; d_call: -; j_call: TRBJ1-6
cdr3_nt: TGTGCCTGGAGTGCCAGGACCCCGTCCGGCAATCAGCCCCAGCATTTT; cdr3_aa: CAWSARTPSGNQPQHF; v_call: TRBV30; clone_size: once; d_call: -; j_call: TRBJ1-5
cdr3_nt: TGTGCCAGCCTACAGGGGGCGCAACTTTGGGAAAAACTGTTTTTT; cdr3_aa: CASLQGAQLWEKLFF; v_call: TRBV28; clone_size: -; d_call: TRBD1; j_call: TRBJ1-4
cdr3_nt: TGTGCCTGGAGTGGCCAGGGGCTGAATCAGCCCCAGCATTTT; cdr3_aa: CAWSGQGLNQPQHF; v_call: TRBV30; clone_size: -; d_call: -; j_call: TRBJ1-5